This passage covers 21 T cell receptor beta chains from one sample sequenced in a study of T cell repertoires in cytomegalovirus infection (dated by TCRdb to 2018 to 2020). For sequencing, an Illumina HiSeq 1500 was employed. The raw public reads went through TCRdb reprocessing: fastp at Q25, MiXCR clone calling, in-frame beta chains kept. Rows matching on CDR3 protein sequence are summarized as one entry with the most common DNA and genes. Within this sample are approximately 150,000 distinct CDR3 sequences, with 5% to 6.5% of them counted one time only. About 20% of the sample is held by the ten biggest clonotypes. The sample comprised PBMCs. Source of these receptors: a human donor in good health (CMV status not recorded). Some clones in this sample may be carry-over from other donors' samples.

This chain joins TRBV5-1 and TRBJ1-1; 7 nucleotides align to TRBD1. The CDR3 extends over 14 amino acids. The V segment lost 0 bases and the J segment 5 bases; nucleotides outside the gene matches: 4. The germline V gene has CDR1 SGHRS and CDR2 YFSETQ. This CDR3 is CASSLGQGRTEAFF. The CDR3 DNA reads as TGCGCCAGCAGCTTGGGACAGGGTAGGACTGAAGCTTTCTTT.

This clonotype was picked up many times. DNA for the CDR3: TGTGCCAGCAGAGGCCAAGAGACCCAGTACTTC. It yields the protein CASRGQETQYF. The V call is TRBV6-1, the J call TRBJ2-5; D remains unclear. The CDR3 has 11 residues. Trimming removed 6 bases at V and 1 base at J, with 3 bases between. CDR1 and CDR2 from the germline V gene are MNHNS and SASEGT.

CDR3 DNA: TGTGCCAGCAGCCAAGTCCGGGATGGTGAGCAGTTCTTC. Translated, it gives CASSQVRDGEQFF. The chain employs TRBV3-1 and TRBJ2-1; a weak D match, TRBD2 (5 bases). The CDR3 has 13 residues. Germline-derived CDR1 and CDR2 are LGHDT and YNNKEL (reference sequence). Trimming left V 1 base short and J 9 bases short, with 10 bases between.

CDR3 bases: TGTGCCAGTAGTACCTACGGGACAGTAAATCAGCCCCAGCATTTT. Amino acid sequence: CASSTYGTVNQPQHF. The chain joins TRBV19 to TRBJ1-5, with 7 bases that match TRBD1. Trimming cost V 4 bases and J 4 bases; bases outside gene matches: 7. Germline V CDR1 and CDR2: LNHDA, SQIVND (reference sequence). The CDR3 spans 15 residues. Together with reference TRBV19 and TRBJ1-5, the CDR3 gives the full variable domain: DGGITQSPKYLFRKEGQNVTLSCEQNLNHDAMYWYRQDPGQGLRLIYYSQIVNDFQKGDIAEGYSVSREKKESFPLTVTSAQKNPTAFYLCASSTYGTVNQPQHFGDGTRLSIL.

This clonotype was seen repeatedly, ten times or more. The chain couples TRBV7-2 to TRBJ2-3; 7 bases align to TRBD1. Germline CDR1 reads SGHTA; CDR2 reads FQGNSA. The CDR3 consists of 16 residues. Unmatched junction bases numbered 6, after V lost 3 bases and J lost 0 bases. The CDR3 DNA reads TGTGCCAGCAGCTTTTGGAACAGGGGCAGCACAGATACGCAGTATTTT. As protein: CASSFWNRGSTDTQYF.

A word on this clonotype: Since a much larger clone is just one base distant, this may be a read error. The CDR3: CASSHDVVVSTNEKLFF. As DNA, the CDR3 is TGTGCCAGCTCGCACGACGTAGTAGTTTCAACTAATGAAAAACTGTTTTTT. The rearrangement uses TRBV18 and TRBJ1-4; D is ambiguous. The CDR3 runs to 17 residues. V was pared by 6 bases and J by 0 bases, with 17 bases between. Germline lookup yields CDR1 KGHSH and CDR2 LQKENI.

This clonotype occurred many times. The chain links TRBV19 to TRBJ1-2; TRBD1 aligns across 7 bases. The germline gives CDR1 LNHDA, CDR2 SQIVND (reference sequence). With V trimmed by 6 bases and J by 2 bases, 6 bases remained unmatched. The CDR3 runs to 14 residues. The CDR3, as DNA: TGTGCCAGTAGCGGACAGGTCAGAAACTATGGCTACACCTTC. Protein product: CASSGQVRNYGYTF.

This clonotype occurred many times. DNA for the CDR3: TGTGCCAGCAGTTTCGGTCACACCATATATTTT. Translating gives CASSFGHTIYF. The rearrangement uses TRBV28 and TRBJ1-3; D is ambiguous. The germline V and J ends were trimmed by 3 bases and 8 bases, with 5 bases remaining between them. The CDR3 loop spans 11 amino acids. The V gene's germline CDR1 is MDHEN and CDR2 SYDVKM.

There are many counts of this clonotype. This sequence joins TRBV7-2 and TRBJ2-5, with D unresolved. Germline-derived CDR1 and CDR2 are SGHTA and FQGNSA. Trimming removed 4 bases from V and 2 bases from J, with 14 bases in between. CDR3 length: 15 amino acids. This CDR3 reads CASSSAISGQETQYF. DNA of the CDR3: TGTGCCAGCAGCTCGGCAATCTCGGGTCAAGAGACCCAGTACTTC.

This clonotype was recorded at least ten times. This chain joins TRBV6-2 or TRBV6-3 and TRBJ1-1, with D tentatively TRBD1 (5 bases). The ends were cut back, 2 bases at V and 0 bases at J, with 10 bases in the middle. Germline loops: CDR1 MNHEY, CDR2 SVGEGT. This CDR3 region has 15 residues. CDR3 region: CASSYAGLMNTEAFF. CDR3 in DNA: TGTGCCAGCAGTTACGCAGGGTTGATGAACACTGAAGCTTTCTTT.

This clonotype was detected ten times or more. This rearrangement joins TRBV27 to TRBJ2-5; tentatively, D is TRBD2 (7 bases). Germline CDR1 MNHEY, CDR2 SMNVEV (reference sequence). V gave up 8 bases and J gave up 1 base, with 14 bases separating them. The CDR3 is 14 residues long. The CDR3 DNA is TGTGCCAGCGGCGGAGGGGGGGGCCAAGAGACCCAGTACTTC. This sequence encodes CASGGGGGQETQYF.

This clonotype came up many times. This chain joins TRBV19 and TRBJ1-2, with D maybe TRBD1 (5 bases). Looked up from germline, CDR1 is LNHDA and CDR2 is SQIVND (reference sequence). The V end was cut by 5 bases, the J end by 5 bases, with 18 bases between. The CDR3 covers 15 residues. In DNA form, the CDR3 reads TGTGCCAGTAGTCCCCCTGGGGGGGAGAGGTATGGCTACACCTTC. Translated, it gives CASSPPGGERYGYTF.

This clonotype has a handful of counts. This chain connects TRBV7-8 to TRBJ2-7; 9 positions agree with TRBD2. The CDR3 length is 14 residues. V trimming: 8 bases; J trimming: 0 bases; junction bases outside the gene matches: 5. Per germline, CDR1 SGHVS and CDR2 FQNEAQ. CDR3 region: CASQPAGGSYEQYF. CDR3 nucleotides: TGTGCCAGCCAGCCAGCGGGGGGCTCCTACGAGCAGTACTTC. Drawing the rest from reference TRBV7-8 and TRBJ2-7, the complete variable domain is GAGVSQSPRYKVAKRGQDVALRCDPISGHVSLFWYQQALGQGPEFLTYFQNEAQLDKSGLPSDRFFAERPEGSVSTLKIQRTQQEDSAVYLCASQPAGGSYEQYFGPGTRLTVT.

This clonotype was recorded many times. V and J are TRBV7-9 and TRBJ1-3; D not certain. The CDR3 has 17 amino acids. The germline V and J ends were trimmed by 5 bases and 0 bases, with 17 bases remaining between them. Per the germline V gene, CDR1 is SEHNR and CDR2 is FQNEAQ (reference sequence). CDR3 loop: CASSHQRRAISGNTIYF. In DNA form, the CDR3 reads TGTGCCAGCAGCCATCAGCGGCGGGCCATCTCTGGAAACACCATATATTTT.

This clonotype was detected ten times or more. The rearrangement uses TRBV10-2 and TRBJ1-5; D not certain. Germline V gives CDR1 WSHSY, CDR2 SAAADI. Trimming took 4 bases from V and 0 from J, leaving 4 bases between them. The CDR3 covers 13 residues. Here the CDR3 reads CASSGFSNQPQHF. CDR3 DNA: TGCGCCAGCAGTGGGTTTAGCAATCAGCCCCAGCATTTT.

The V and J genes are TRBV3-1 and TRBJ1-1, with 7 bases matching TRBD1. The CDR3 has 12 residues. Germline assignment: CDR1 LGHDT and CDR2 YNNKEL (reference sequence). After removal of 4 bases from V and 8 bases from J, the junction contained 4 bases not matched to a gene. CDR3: CASSRRGAEAFF. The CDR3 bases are TGTGCCAGCAGCCGCAGGGGGGCCGAAGCTTTCTTT. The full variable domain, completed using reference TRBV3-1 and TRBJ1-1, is DTAVSQTPKYLVTQMGNDKSIKCEQNLGHDTMYWYKQDSKKFLKIMFSYNNKELIINETVPNRFSPKSPDKAHLNLHINSLELGDSAVYFCASSRRGAEAFFGQGTRLTVV.

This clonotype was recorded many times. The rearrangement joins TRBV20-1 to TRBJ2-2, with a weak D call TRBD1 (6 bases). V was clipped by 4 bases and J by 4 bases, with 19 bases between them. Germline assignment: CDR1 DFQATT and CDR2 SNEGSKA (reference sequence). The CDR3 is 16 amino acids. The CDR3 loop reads CSAIRKDRPSTGELFF. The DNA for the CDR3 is TGCAGTGCTATCCGCAAGGACAGACCGAGCACCGGGGAGCTGTTTTTT.

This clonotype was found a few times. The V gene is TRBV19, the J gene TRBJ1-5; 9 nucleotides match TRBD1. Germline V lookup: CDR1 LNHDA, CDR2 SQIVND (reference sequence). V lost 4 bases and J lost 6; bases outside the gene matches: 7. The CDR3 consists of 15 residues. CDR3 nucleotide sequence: TGTGCCAGTAGTACACCGGGACAGGGAACTCAGCCCCAGCATTTT. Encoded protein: CASSTPGQGTQPQHF.

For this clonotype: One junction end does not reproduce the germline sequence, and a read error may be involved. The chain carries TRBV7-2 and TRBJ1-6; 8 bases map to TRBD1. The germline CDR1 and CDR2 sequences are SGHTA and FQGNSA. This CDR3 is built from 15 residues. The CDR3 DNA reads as TGTGCCAGCAGCACCCGGACAGGGTATAATTCACCCCACCACTTC. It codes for CASSTRTGYNSPHHF. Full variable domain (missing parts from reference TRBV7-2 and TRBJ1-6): GAGVSQSPSNKVTEKGKDVELRCDPISGHTALYWYRQSLGQGLEFLIYFQGNSAPDKSGLPSDRFSAERTGGSVSTLTIQRTQQEDSAVYLCASSTRTGYNSPHHFGNGTRLTVT.

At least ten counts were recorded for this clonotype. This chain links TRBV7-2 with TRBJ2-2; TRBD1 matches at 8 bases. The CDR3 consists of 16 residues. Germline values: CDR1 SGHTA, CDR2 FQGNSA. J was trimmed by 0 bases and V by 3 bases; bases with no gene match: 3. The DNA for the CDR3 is TGTGCCAGCAGCTTCACAGGGGGAGCGAACACCGGGGAGCTGTTTTTT. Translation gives CASSFTGGANTGELFF.

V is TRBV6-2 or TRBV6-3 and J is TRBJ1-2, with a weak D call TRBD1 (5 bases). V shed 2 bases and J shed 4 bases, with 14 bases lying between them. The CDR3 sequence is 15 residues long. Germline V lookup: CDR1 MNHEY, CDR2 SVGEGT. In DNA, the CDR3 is TGTGCCAGCAGTTACGACTCCCGGGACCCCTATGGCTACACCTTC. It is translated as CASSYDSRDPYGYTF.